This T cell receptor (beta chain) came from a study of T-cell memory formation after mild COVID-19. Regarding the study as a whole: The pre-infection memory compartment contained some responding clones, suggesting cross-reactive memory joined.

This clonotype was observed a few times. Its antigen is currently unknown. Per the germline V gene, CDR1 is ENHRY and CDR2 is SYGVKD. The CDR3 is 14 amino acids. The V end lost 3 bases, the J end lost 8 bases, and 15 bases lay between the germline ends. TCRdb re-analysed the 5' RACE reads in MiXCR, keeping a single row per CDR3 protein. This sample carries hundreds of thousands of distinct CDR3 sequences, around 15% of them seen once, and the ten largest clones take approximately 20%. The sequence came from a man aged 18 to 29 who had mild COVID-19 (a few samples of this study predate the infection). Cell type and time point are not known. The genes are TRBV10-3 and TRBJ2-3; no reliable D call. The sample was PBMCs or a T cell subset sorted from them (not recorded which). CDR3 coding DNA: TGTGCCATCAGTGACCTCAAGGCTTTTGGTACGCAGTATTTT. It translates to CAISDLKAFGTQYF.